These T cell receptor beta chains were read from a single sample in a study of cytomegalovirus exposure and HLA in healthy donors. Assay used: immunoSEQ multiplex PCR; TCRdb lists only in-frame clones, some missing. The sample holds 250,000 to 400,000 clones, approximately 88% seen once. Sequences were obtained from PBMCs. The receptors shown here come from a man aged 30 to 39 in good health and CMV-seronegative. CDR3s include the opening cysteine and the closing phenylalanine or tryptophan. D genes are given only for firm matches.

v_gene: TRBV7-8; j_gene: TRBJ1-3; d_gene: -; CDR3aa: CASSLEGAAGNTIYF; CDR3nt: TGTGCCAGCAGCTTAGAAGGGGCAGCTGGAAACACCATATATTTT
v_gene: TRBV4-3; j_gene: TRBJ1-1; d_gene: -; CDR3aa: CASSQDRSGFLRTEAFF; CDR3nt: TGCGCCAGCAGCCAAGATAGAAGCGGGTTTTTAAGGACTGAAGCTTTCTTT
v_gene: TRBV7-9; j_gene: TRBJ2-7; d_gene: TRBD1; CDR3aa: CASSFQRGSGQGSNEQYF; CDR3nt: TGTGCCAGCAGCTTCCAGCGTGGGTCGGGACAGGGAAGCAACGAGCAGTACTTC
v_gene: TRBV5-1; j_gene: TRBJ2-7; d_gene: -; CDR3aa: CASSLDRTVAYEQYF; CDR3nt: TGCGCCAGCAGCTTGGACCGGACAGTTGCCTACGAGCAGTACTTC
v_gene: TRBV5-4; j_gene: TRBJ1-2; d_gene: -; CDR3aa: CASSALGLKTYGYTF; CDR3nt: TGTGCCAGCAGCGCGTTAGGACTCAAGACCTATGGCTACACCTTC
v_gene: TRBV14; j_gene: TRBJ2-7; d_gene: -; CDR3aa: CASSQDVGQPYEQYF; CDR3nt: TGTGCCAGCAGCCAAGATGTGGGACAACCCTACGAGCAGTACTTC
v_gene: TRBV11-3; j_gene: TRBJ2-2; d_gene: TRBD2; CDR3aa: CASSEGGGNTGELFF; CDR3nt: TGTGCCAGCAGCGAGGGCGGGGGGAACACCGGGGAGCTGTTTTTT
v_gene: TRBV19; j_gene: TRBJ1-2; d_gene: TRBD1; CDR3aa: CASSDRVGGYYGYTF; CDR3nt: TGTGCCAGTAGTGACAGGGTCGGTGGGTACTATGGCTACACCTTC
v_gene: TRBV19; j_gene: TRBJ1-1; d_gene: -; CDR3aa: CASYHNFQGLNTEAFF; CDR3nt: TGTGCCAGCTACCATAACTTTCAGGGTCTGAACACTGAAGCTTTCTTT
v_gene: TRBV10-2; j_gene: TRBJ2-3; d_gene: TRBD2; CDR3aa: CASSGSAGGIDTQYF; CDR3nt: TGCGCCAGCAGTGGTTCAGCGGGGGGGATAGATACGCAGTATTTT